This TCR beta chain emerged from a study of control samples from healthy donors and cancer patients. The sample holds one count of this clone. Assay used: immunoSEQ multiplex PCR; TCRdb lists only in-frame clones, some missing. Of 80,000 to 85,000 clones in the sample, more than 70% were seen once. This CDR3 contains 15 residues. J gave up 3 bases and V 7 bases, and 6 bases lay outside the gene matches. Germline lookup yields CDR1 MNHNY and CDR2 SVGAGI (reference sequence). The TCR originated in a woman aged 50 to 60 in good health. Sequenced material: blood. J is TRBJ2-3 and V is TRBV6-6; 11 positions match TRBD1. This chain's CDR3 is CASTSRDRGTDTQYF. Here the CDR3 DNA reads TGTGCCAGCACTAGCCGGGACAGGGGGACAGATACGCAGTATTTT.